Reported below is one T cell receptor beta chain. Its antigen target is currently unknown. Per-base qualities were not stored, and no clone one base away is much larger. The donors were limited-stage small-cell lung cancer patients who had surgical resection in Hangzhou, China, between the late 2000s and the early 2020s. All donors had upfront surgery without preoperative chemotherapy or radiotherapy, and none received immunotherapy before or after surgery. In the sequenced cohort of roughly 19 patients, every patient was either a smoker or a heavy second-hand smoker. Adjacent normal lung was taken at least 2 cm away from the tumor margin, and two pathologists confirmed by morphology that the adjacent normal lung was free of malignant cells. To characterize T cell repertoire heterogeneity, the study applied multi-region TCR-beta sequencing to resected limited-stage small-cell lung cancers and to tumor-adjacent lung tissue. The AllPrep DNA/RNA FFPE Kit (Qiagen) was used to extract genomic DNA from FFPE tissue.

The data were obtained in a study of T cells and copy number aberrations in small-cell lung cancer (dated by TCRdb to the early 2020s). With regard to the full study: Whole-exome sequencing of the same tumor regions was paired with TCR repertoire sequencing so that T cell metrics could be related to mutations and copy number aberrations. Tumor TCR data were available for 16 to 20 patients, and TCR data from both tumor and normal tissue were available for fewer than 15 patients.

A distance of 7 bases separates the germline ends of V and J, which lose 2 bases and 2 bases respectively. The germline V gene provides CDR1 SGHTA and CDR2 FQGNSA. From the cysteine through the phenylalanine, the CDR3 covers 13 amino acids. Just the 39-base CDR3 DNA is kept, in frame starting at base 1. What the work shows at the level of the full study, not this receptor alone: The study was limited by a small sample size because surgical resection is uncommon in small-cell lung cancer, and the findings require validation. Tumors had lower T-cell density, richness and clonality than adjacent lung tissue, though the difference in density was not significant. Every specimen was formalin-fixed paraffin-embedded tissue, a material known to introduce sequencing artifacts.

Using multiplexed V- and J-gene primers, the immunoSEQ hsTCRB Kit amplified TCR-beta CDR3 regions from genomic DNA. Unique DNA barcodes were added in a second PCR, and samples were pooled together with a negative and a positive control. Sequencing of the pooled TCR-beta libraries was performed on an Illumina MiSeq using a 150-cycle paired-end protocol. Regarding the original processing steps: Raw sequencing data were processed by Adaptive Biotechnologies into a report with normalized, annotated TCR-beta repertoires. T-cell density was computed as TCR-beta templates normalized to usable DNA, which was estimated by amplifying housekeeping genes. Clonality was defined as 1 minus Pielou's evenness, while richness was a count of unique rearrangements. Drawn from immuneACCESS, this table holds only the in-frame rearrangements with V and J called that TCRdb kept. Clones are partly lost; checked studies trace under half to an unresolved V gene and leave the rest unexplained. For V, J and clone size, that table is used; D and trimming come from the DNA. A total of 3,000 to 4,000 clones appear in this sample, over 75% of them only once. Approximately 4.1% of the sample lies in the top ten.

What was sequenced was normal tissue next to the tumor. The rearrangement joined TRBV7-2 to TRBJ2-7; the D gene assignment is ambiguous. The clonotype comes from a man in his forties or fifties with small cell lung cancer. The DNA sequence is given as TGTGCCAGCAGCTTACCGGGCGCCTACGAGCAGTACTTC. This encodes CASSLPGAYEQYF.